The clone carrying this T cell receptor (beta chain) was recorded a few times. Its antigen is unknown. TCRdb ran MiXCR on the reads and lists one entry per CDR3 protein. The data show approximately 990,000 distinct CDR3 sequences, with approximately 33% seen just once and roughly 13% held by the top ten. These data belong to a study of T cell repertoires in cytomegalovirus infection. Study background: Through public TCR beta signatures, both CMV infection and matching HLA type were indicated.

The specimen was cultured CD8+ T cells from PBMCs, collected from culture after CMV antigen stimulation. This sequence was found in a human donor in good health (CMV status not recorded). Some clones in this sample may be carry-over from other donors' samples.

The CDR3 nucleotides are TGTGCCAGCAGCATGACAGGCCAGGGTACGCAGTATTTT. This encodes CASSMTGQGTQYF. This chain uses TRBV7-3 with TRBJ2-3, with D possibly TRBD1 on 6 matching bases. CDR1 and CDR2 (germline): SGHTA, FQGTGA. The ends were cut back, 5 bases at V and 8 bases at J, with 14 bases in the middle. The CDR3 has 13 residues.